This TCR beta chain comes out of a study of cytomegalovirus exposure and HLA in healthy donors. Whole-study results and caveats: Reportedly, a later analysis found an Asian-associated ancestry cluster had fewer N-insertions than the approximately 700-donor mean.

The PCR employed 60 Vbeta primers together with 13 Jbeta primers. Assay used: immunoSEQ multiplex PCR; TCRdb lists only in-frame clones, some missing. The sample includes 60,000 or so clones, more than 60% of them seen just once. As concerns this clone: The antigen is unknown.

The CDR3 length is 18 residues. CDR1 is SGHTS and CDR2 is YDEGEE in the germline V gene. J gave up 0 bases and V 0 bases, and 9 bases lay outside the gene matches. The gene calls are TRBV5-8 and TRBJ1-1, with 9 bases that match TRBD1. The sequenced material came from PBMCs. The clonotype comes from a woman aged 40 to 50 in good health and CMV-seropositive. The CDR3 here is CASSLGLRDRALNTEAFF. DNA of the CDR3: TGTGCCAGCAGCTTGGGGCTTCGGGACAGGGCTTTGAACACTGAAGCTTTCTTT.